Presented here are 32 T cell receptor beta chains from one specimen sequenced in a study of T cell repertoires in cytomegalovirus infection. TCRdb re-called the reads through MiXCR, storing one row per CDR3 protein. This sample has approximately 630,000 distinct CDR3 sequences, with approximately 24% found just once. Sequencing used CD8+ T cells from PBMCs. The receptors here all came from a human donor in good health (CMV status not recorded). Some clones in this sample may be carry-over from other donors' samples.

In this sample, this clonotype turned up a few times. CDR3 sequence (DNA): TGTGCCAGCAGTTACGGGGAATTGGACGAGCAGTACGTC. It specifies CASSYGELDEQYV. The chain recombines TRBV12-3 or TRBV12-4 with TRBJ2-7; D may be TRBD2 (5 bases). The germline V and J ends were trimmed by 4 bases and 5 bases, with 12 bases remaining between them. This CDR3 region has 13 residues.

This clonotype came up a few times. The chain uses TRBV11-2 and TRBJ2-7; the D gene could be TRBD1 or TRBD2 (6 bases each). CDR3 length: 14 amino acids. Trimming cost V 5 bases and J 6 bases, with 17 bases left between them. CDR1 is SGHAT, CDR2 FQNNGV, per germline. The CDR3 DNA sequence: TGTGCCAGCAGCCCGGGGGCCCTAGCTCCCGAGCAGTACGTC. Translated, it gives CASSPGALAPEQYV.

As concerns this clonotype: The junction departs from the called germline gene at one end, perhaps through a read error. This chain connects TRBV4-3 to TRBJ2-3, with 12 positions matching TRBD2. There are 16 residues in the CDR3. The germline CDR1 and CDR2 sequences are LGHNA and YSLEER. CDR3 bases: TGCGCCAGCAGCTTCCTGACTAGCGGGGGAACAGATACGCTGTATTTT. Its protein is CASSFLTSGGTDTLYF.

In its sample, this clonotype was seen a few times. This chain joins TRBV12-3 or TRBV12-4 and TRBJ2-1; 10 bases fit TRBD2. Trimming removed 6 bases from V and 8 bases from J; junction bases left unmatched: 7. CDR3 size: 14 residues. CDR3 sequence reads: CASSPAGGPYEQFF. DNA for the CDR3: TGTGCCAGCAGCCCAGCGGGGGGGCCGTATGAGCAGTTCTTC.

V is TRBV28 and J is TRBJ2-1; 8 positions agree with TRBD2. The germline CDR1 and CDR2 sequences are MDHEN and SYDVKM. J lost 3 bases, V lost 6 bases, and 10 bases had no gene match. The CDR3 has 16 amino acids. The CDR3, as DNA: TGTGCCAGCAGCTCTCCCGCGGGACTAGACTACAATGAGCAGTTCTTC. Translated: CASSSPAGLDYNEQFF.

This sequence joins TRBV5-6 and TRBJ1-1; 9 bases align to TRBD1. Unmatched junction bases numbered 4, after V lost 3 bases and J lost 1 base. The CDR3 consists of 15 residues. The germline V gene has CDR1 SGHDT and CDR2 YYEEEE. CDR3 region: CASSWEGQGNTEAFF. CDR3 nucleotides: TGTGCCAGCAGCTGGGAGGGACAGGGGAACACTGAAGCTTTCTTT.

This clonotype occurred a few times. This chain connects TRBV29-1 to TRBJ1-1; the D is unclear. The germline gives CDR1 SQVTM, CDR2 ANQGSEA. Trimming cost V 0 bases and J 1 base, with 9 bases left between them. CDR3 length equals 14 residues. CDR3 coding DNA: TGCAGCGTTGAAGATCGGCATCAGAACACTGAAGCTTTCTTT. It yields the protein CSVEDRHQNTEAFF.

This clonotype has a handful of counts. This chain connects TRBV6-6 to TRBJ2-5; 14 bases map to TRBD2. CDR1 MNHNY and CDR2 SVGAGI come from the germline V gene (reference sequence). V lost 2 bases and J lost 5; bases outside the gene matches: 4. There are 16 residues in the CDR3. CDR3 region: CASSYPGLAGGETQYF. The CDR3 nucleotides read TGTGCCAGCAGTTACCCAGGACTAGCGGGGGGTGAGACCCAGTACTTC.

This clonotype was counted once. V is TRBV7-4 and J is TRBJ1-2; D is ambiguous. Germline V CDR1 and CDR2: SGHVT, SQSDAQ. The V end lost 3 bases, the J end lost 1 base, and 9 bases lay between the germline ends. This CDR3 is built from 14 residues. The CDR3 DNA follows: TGTGCCAGCAGCTTTTCATACAGTAACTATGGCTACACCTTC. Translated: CASSFSYSNYGYTF.

This clonotype came up a few times. The CDR3 region has the DNA TGTGCCAGCAGCGTAGACAGCAGGGGGTACAATCAGCCCCAGCATTTT. This sequence encodes CASSVDSRGYNQPQHF. The chain recombines TRBV9 with TRBJ1-5; 7 nucleotides agree with TRBD1. Germline lookup yields CDR1 SGDLS and CDR2 YYNGEE. The CDR3 is made up of 16 amino acids. Unmatched junction bases numbered 6, after V lost 0 bases and J lost 3 bases.

This chain joins TRBV29-1 and TRBJ2-3; TRBD2 matches 7 bases. The length of the CDR3 is 17 residues. CDR1 and CDR2 (germline): SQVTM, ANQGSEA. Losses at the gene ends were 0 bases for V and 2 bases for J; bases not matched to a gene: 11. The CDR3, as DNA: TGCAGCGTTGAAGATTATACTAGCGACAAGGACACAGATACGCAGTATTTT. As protein: CSVEDYTSDKDTDTQYF.

V gene TRBV28 combines with J gene TRBJ2-7; D may be TRBD2 (5 bases). V lost 6 bases to trimming and J lost 2 bases, with 14 bases between them. CDR1 and CDR2 from the germline V gene are MDHEN and SYDVKM. The CDR3 consists of 14 residues. The CDR3 DNA reads as TGTGCCAGCAGCCCACTTAGCGTAACCTACGAGCAGTACGTC. The encoded protein is CASSPLSVTYEQYV.

This clonotype occurred many times. V usage is TRBV7-8 and J usage is TRBJ2-7, with unresolved D. The V end was cut by 1 base, the J end by 7 bases, with 8 bases between. This CDR3 is 12 amino acids long. The V gene's germline CDR1 is SGHVS and CDR2 FQNEAQ. The CDR3 sequence: CASSLVGYEQYV. CDR3 nucleotides: TGTGCCAGCAGCTTAGTCGGATATGAGCAGTACGTC.

In the case of this clonotype: This clone may be a read error of a much larger clone one base away. V gene TRBV7-6 combines with J gene TRBJ2-2; 9 bases map to TRBD2. The germline V gene encodes CDR1 SGHVS and CDR2 FNYEAQ. With 10 bases clipped from V and 2 bases from J, the junction kept 14 bases outside the gene matches. The CDR3 runs 17 residues. CDR3 loop: CANSPGERGANTGELFF. CDR3 in DNA: TGTGCCAACAGTCCCGGGGAGCGGGGGGCCAACACCGGGGAGCTGTTTTTT.

The chain carries TRBV23-1 and TRBJ1-2; TRBD1 might be the D (6 bases). TRBV23-1 is assigned to the ORF class and has an uncertain function. The V and J ends lost 2 bases and 0 bases respectively, with 10 bases between them. CDR3 length: 15 residues. The CDR3 region is CASSQRNRANYGYTF. The CDR3 bases are TGCGCCAGCAGTCAAAGGAACAGGGCTAACTATGGCTACACCTTC.

There are a few counts of this clonotype. The chain recombines TRBV12-3 or TRBV12-4 with TRBJ2-7; 7 bases are a match to TRBD1. Germline trimming cut 6 bases from V and 5 bases from J; bases unmatched to any gene: 4. This CDR3 has 12 amino acids. The DNA of the CDR3 is TGTGCCAGCAGAGGGGGCAGACACGAGCAGTACTTC. This encodes CASRGGRHEQYF.

This chain joins TRBV7-6 and TRBJ2-3; no reliable D call. This CDR3 spans 13 amino acids. V shed 4 bases and J shed 5 bases, with 10 bases lying between them. Germline assignment: CDR1 SGHVS and CDR2 FNYEAQ. Here the CDR3 reads CASSSLLRDTQYF. The CDR3 coding sequence is TGTGCCAGCAGCTCCCTCCTGCGAGATACGCAGTATTTT.

The chain is built from TRBV19 and TRBJ2-3; D is unresolved. This CDR3 contains 12 residues. V was pared by 3 bases and J by 2 bases, with 3 bases between. Germline-derived CDR1 and CDR2 are LNHDA and SQIVND (reference sequence). CDR3 nucleotides: TGTGCCAGTAGTATTTCCACAGATACGCAGTATTTT. Its protein is CASSISTDTQYF.

This clonotype was seen a handful of times. CDR3 amino acids: CASSYWGRALPNYGYTF. In DNA, the CDR3 is TGTGCCAGCAGCTATTGGGGCAGGGCCCTCCCTAACTATGGCTACACCTTC. The chain employs TRBV5-5 and TRBJ1-2; D perhaps matches TRBD1 (5 bases). Germline CDR1 SGHKS, CDR2 YYEKEE (reference sequence). With 3 bases removed from V and 0 bases from J, the gap between germline ends came to 18 bases. CDR3 length: 17 residues. Using reference TRBV5-5 and TRBJ1-2 for the parts outside the CDR3, the full variable domain is DAGVTQSPTHLIKTRGQQVTLRCSPISGHKSVSWYQQVLGQGPQFIFQYYEKEERGRGNFPDRFSARQFPNYSSELNVNALLLGDSALYLCASSYWGRALPNYGYTFGSGTRLTVV.

In its sample, this clonotype was seen many times. Its ends do not fully match the called genes, so a read error is possible. V usage is TRBV7-8 and J usage is TRBJ2-6, with no clear D. The CDR3 runs 10 residues. The germline gives CDR1 SGHVS, CDR2 FQNEAQ. DNA for the CDR3: TGTGCCAGCAGCTTAGCGCCGCTGGCTTTC. Amino acid sequence: CASSLAPLAF.

This clonotype was picked up many times. This sequence joins TRBV7-6 and TRBJ2-1; tentative D call: TRBD2 (7 bases). Per the germline V gene, CDR1 is SGHVS and CDR2 is FNYEAQ. Between the trimmed V and J ends, which lost 5 bases and 4 bases, there was a span of 18 bases. This CDR3 region has 16 residues. The CDR3 loop reads CASSQPEGGPYNEQFF. CDR3 bases: TGTGCCAGCAGCCAACCGGAGGGGGGGCCGTACAATGAGCAGTTCTTC. Full variable domain (remainder filled in from reference TRBV7-6 and TRBJ2-1): GAGVSQSPRYKVTKRGQDVALRCDPISGHVSLYWYRQALGQGPEFLTYFNYEAQQDKSGLPNDRFSAERPEGSISTLTIQRTEQRDSAMYRCASSQPEGGPYNEQFFGPGTRLTVL.

This sequence joins TRBV9 and TRBJ1-2; 10 positions agree with TRBD1. Per germline, CDR1 SGDLS and CDR2 YYNGEE. The CDR3 runs 15 residues. With 6 bases clipped from V and 6 bases from J, the junction kept 11 bases outside the gene matches. The CDR3 sequence: CASNFKTGGYDGYTF. The DNA of the CDR3 is TGTGCCAGCAACTTTAAGACAGGGGGCTACGATGGCTACACCTTC.

This clonotype was counted a few times. The chain employs TRBV12-3 or TRBV12-4 and TRBJ2-7; perhaps TRBD1 as D (5 bases). Trimming removed 3 bases from V and 7 bases from J, with 10 bases in between. The CDR3 length is 12 residues. The CDR3 bases are TGTGCCAGCAGTTTCCCAGGGCGGGAGCAGTACTTC. Translated, it gives CASSFPGREQYF.

This clonotype was counted a few times. The chain has TRBV29-1 and TRBJ2-7; D gene ambiguous. CDR1 and CDR2 (germline): SQVTM, ANQGSEA. The CDR3 length is 14 residues. V dropped 0 bases and J dropped 3 bases, with 12 bases sitting between them. CDR3 sequence: CSVEDGRNDYEQYF. CDR3 DNA: TGCAGCGTTGAAGATGGCAGGAATGACTACGAGCAGTACTTC.

The chain is built from TRBV14 and TRBJ1-6; D unclear. This CDR3 is built from 13 residues. Germline V gene lookup returns CDR1 SGHDN and CDR2 FVKESK. Trimming cost V 3 bases and J 8 bases, with 8 bases left between them. CDR3 in amino acids: CASSHRHDSPLHF. CDR3 DNA: TGTGCCAGCAGCCACCGACATGATTCACCCCTCCACTTT.

This chain links TRBV29-1 with TRBJ2-7; a weak D match, TRBD2 (6 bases). Trimming removed 2 bases from V and 5 bases from J, with 10 bases in between. Germline-derived CDR1 and CDR2 are SQVTM and ANQGSEA. The CDR3 has 12 amino acids. The CDR3 here is CSVEKEGNEQYF. The CDR3 DNA reads as TGCAGCGTTGAAAAGGAGGGGAACGAGCAGTACTTC.

In DNA, the CDR3 is TGTGCCAGCTTCTCTTCCCCCGGGAAGGGGACTAGCACAGATACGCAGTATTTT. Residues: CASFSSPGKGTSTDTQYF. The chain carries TRBV28 and TRBJ2-3; a possible D gene is TRBD2 (6 bases). Germline lookup yields CDR1 MDHEN and CDR2 SYDVKM. The CDR3 has 18 amino acids. Between the trimmed V and J ends, which lost 8 bases and 0 bases, there was a span of 24 bases.

The chain carries TRBV14 and TRBJ2-7; tentatively, D is TRBD1 (6 bases). This CDR3 spans 14 amino acids. The V gene lost 1 base and the J gene lost 3 bases, with 10 bases spanning the gap. The germline V gene has CDR1 SGHDN and CDR2 FVKESK. The CDR3 is CASSQAGQYYEQYF. The CDR3 bases are TGTGCCAGCAGCCAAGCAGGACAGTACTACGAGCAGTACTTC.

This clonotype showed up many times. This chain links TRBV7-8 with TRBJ1-1; tentative D call: TRBD1 (5 bases). The V end was cut by 7 bases, the J end by 0 bases, with 18 bases between. The CDR3 length is 16 residues. Germline V gene sequence: CDR1 SGHVS, CDR2 FQNEAQ. The CDR3 region is CASTLPGRALNTEAFF. The CDR3 coding sequence is TGTGCCAGCACCCTCCCGGGGCGGGCGTTGAACACTGAAGCTTTCTTT.

This clonotype turned up a few times. V usage is TRBV7-2 and J usage is TRBJ1-2, with D hard to call. Trimming left V 1 base short and J 0 bases short, with 12 bases between. The germline gives CDR1 SGHTA, CDR2 FQGNSA. There are 16 residues in the CDR3. CDR3 sequence reads: CASSLVDQLPNYGYTF. The CDR3 nucleotides read TGTGCCAGCAGCTTAGTCGATCAGCTACCTAACTATGGCTACACCTTC. Variable domain in full (rest from reference TRBV7-2 and TRBJ1-2): GAGVSQSPSNKVTEKGKDVELRCDPISGHTALYWYRQSLGQGLEFLIYFQGNSAPDKSGLPSDRFSAERTGGSVSTLTIQRTQQEDSAVYLCASSLVDQLPNYGYTFGSGTRLTVV.

This clonotype was detected a few times. The CDR3 loop reads CASSYSAGESYNEQFF. The CDR3 DNA reads TGTGCCAGCAGTTACTCCGCGGGGGAGTCCTACAATGAGCAGTTCTTC. The genes are TRBV27 and TRBJ2-1, with 7 positions matching TRBD2. The CDR3 sequence is 16 residues long. The germline gives CDR1 MNHEY, CDR2 SMNVEV (reference sequence). V dropped 4 bases and J dropped 1; count of bases not matched to a gene: 7.

This clonotype appeared a few times. The chain carries TRBV6-1 and TRBJ1-1; D may be TRBD1 (6 bases). Germline assignment: CDR1 MNHNS and CDR2 SASEGT. The CDR3 consists of 16 residues. Trimming removed 6 bases at V and 2 bases at J, with 19 bases between. The CDR3 coding sequence is TGTGCCAGCAGGGTGGCAGGGGCTCCCTTCAACACTGAAGCTTTCTTT. It codes for CASRVAGAPFNTEAFF.